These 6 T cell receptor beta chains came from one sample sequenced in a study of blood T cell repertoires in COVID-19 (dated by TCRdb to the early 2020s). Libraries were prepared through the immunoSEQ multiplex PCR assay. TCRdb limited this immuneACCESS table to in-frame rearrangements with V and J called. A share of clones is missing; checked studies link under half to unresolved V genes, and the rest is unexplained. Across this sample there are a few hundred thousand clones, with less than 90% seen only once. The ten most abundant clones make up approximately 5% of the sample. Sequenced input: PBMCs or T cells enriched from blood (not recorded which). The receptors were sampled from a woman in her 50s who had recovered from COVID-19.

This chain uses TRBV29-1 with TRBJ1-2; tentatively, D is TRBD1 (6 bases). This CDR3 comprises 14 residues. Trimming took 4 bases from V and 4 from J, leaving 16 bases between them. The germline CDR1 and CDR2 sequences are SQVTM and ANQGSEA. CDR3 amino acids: CSVVPPGTTYGYTF. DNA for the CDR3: TGCAGCGTTGTCCCCCCCGGGACAACCTATGGCTACACCTTC. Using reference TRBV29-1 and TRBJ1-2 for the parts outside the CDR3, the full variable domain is SAVISQKPSRDICQRGTSLTIQCQVDSQVTMMFWYRQQPGQSLTLIATANQGSEATYESGFVIDKFPISRPNLTFSTLTVSNMSPEDSSIYLCSVVPPGTTYGYTFGSGTRLTVV.

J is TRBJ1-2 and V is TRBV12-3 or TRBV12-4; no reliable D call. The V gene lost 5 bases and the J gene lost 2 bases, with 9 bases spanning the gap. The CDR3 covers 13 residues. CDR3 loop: CASSPDKNYGYTF. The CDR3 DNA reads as TGTGCCAGCAGTCCCGACAAAAACTATGGCTACACCTTC.

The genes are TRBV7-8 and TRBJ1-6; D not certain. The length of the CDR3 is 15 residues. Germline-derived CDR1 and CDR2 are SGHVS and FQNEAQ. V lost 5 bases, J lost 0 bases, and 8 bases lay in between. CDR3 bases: TGTGCCAGCAGCGAGGGATTCTCCTATAATTCACCCCTCCACTTT. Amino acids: CASSEGFSYNSPLHF.

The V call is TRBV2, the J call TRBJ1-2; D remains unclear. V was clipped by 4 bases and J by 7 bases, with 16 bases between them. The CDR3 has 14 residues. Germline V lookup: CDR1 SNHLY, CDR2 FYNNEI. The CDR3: CASSALMERGGYTF. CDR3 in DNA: TGTGCCAGCAGTGCTTTAATGGAGCGAGGTGGCTACACCTTC.

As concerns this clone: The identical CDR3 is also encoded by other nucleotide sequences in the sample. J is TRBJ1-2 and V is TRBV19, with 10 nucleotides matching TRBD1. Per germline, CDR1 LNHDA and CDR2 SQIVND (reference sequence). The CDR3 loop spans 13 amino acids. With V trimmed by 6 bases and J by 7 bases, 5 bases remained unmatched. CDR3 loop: CASSRDRGPGYTF. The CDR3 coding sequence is TGTGCCAGTAGCCGCGACAGGGGGCCTGGCTACACCTTC.

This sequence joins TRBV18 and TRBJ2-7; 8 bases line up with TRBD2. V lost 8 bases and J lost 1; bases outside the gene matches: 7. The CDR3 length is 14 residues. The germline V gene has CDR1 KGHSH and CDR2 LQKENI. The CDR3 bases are TGTGCCAGCGGAACCGGGACTAGTTCCTACGAGCAGTACTTC. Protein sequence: CASGTGTSSYEQYF.